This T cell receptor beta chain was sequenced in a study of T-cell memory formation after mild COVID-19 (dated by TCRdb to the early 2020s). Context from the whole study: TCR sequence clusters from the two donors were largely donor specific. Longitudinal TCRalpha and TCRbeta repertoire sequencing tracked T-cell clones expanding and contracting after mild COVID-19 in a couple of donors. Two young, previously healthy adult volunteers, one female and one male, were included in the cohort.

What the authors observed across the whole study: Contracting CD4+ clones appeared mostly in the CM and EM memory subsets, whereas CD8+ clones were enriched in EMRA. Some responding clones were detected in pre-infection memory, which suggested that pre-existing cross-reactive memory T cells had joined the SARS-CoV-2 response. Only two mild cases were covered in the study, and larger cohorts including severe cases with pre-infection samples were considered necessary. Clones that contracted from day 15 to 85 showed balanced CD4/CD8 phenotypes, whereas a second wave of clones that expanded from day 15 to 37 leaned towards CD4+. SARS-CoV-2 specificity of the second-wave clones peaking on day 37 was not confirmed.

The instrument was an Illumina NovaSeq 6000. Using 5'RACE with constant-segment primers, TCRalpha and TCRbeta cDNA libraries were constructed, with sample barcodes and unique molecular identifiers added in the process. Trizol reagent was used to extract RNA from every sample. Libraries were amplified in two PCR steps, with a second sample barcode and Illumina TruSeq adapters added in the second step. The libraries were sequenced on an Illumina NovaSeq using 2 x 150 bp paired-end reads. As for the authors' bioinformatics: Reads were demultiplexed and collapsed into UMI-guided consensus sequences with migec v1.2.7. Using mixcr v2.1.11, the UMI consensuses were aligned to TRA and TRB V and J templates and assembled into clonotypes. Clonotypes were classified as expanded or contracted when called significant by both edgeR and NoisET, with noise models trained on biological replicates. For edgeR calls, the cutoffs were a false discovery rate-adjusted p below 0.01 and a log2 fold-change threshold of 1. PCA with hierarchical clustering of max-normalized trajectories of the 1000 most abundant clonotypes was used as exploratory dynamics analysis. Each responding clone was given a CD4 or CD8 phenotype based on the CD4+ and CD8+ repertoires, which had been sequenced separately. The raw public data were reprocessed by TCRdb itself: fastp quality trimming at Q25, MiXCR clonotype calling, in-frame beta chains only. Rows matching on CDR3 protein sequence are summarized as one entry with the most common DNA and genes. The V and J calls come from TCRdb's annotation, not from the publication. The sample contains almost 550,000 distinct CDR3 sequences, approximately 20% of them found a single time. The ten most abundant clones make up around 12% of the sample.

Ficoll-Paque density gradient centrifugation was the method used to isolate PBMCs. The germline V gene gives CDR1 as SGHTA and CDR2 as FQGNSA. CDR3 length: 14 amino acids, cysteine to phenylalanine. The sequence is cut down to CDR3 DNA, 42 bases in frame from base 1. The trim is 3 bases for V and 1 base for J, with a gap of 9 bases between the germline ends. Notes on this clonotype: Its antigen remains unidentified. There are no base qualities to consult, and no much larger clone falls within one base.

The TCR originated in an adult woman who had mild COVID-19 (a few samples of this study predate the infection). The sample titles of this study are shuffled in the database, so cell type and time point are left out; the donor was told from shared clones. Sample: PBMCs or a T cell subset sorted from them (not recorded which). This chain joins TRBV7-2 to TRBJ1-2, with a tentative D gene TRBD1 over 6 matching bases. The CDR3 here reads CASSFAQGNYGYTF. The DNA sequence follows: TGTGCCAGCAGCTTCGCACAGGGTAACTATGGCTACACCTTC.